This T cell receptor (beta chain) stems from a study of blood T cell repertoires in COVID-19. Across the whole study: COVID-19 samples collected from the United States, Italy and Spain covered acute and convalescent phases. T cells, B-cell-depleted T cells, or PBMCs supplied cDNA or gDNA.

Authors' methods: Reference gene primer amplification yielded estimated nucleated cell counts. The protocol was immunoSEQ multiplex PCR, while the TCRdb copy is restricted to in-frame clones and leaves out a portion. For V, J and clone size, that table is used; D and trimming come from the DNA. Of 130,000 to 150,000 clones listed, 85% are singletons. The sequenced sample was peripheral blood. The origin of this receptor is a human donor with acute or convalescent COVID-19. The donor label of this sample is uncertain.

CDR3 coding DNA: TGCGCCAGCAGCTATGTCGGGGTGGATAGCACAGATACGCAGTATTTT. This gives the protein CASSYVGVDSTDTQYF. The genes are TRBV5-1 and TRBJ2-3, with a weak D call TRBD2 (5 bases). The CDR3 totals 16 residues. CDR1 is SGHRS and CDR2 is YFSETQ in the germline V gene. V was pared by 3 bases and J by 0 bases, with 14 bases between.